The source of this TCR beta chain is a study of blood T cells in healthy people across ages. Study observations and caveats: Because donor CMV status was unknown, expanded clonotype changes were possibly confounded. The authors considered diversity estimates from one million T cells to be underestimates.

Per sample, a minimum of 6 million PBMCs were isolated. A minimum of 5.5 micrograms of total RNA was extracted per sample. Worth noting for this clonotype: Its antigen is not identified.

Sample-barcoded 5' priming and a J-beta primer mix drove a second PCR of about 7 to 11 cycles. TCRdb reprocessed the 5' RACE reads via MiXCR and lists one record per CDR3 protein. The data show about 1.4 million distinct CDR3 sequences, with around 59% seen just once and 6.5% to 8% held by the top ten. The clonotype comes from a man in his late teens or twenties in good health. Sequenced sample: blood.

CDR3 protein: CASSYVTGRETQYF. The CDR3 nucleotides are TGTGCCAGCAGTTACGTTACGGGGCGGGAGACCCAGTACTTC. The rearrangement uses TRBV6-6 and TRBJ2-5; possibly TRBD1 or TRBD2 for D (5 bases each). Germline assignment: CDR1 MNHNY and CDR2 SVGAGI (reference sequence). The CDR3 is 14 residues long. Trimming left V 2 bases short and J 5 bases short, with 12 bases between.